The 31 T cell receptor beta chains given below trace back to one sample, sequenced in a study of shared clonotypes between healthy human individuals. Profiling relied on immunoSEQ multiplex PCR, and the TCRdb table lists in-frame clones only, not all of them. Among some 700,000 clones listed, around 90% were seen once. Material for sequencing was memory CD8+ T cells from PBMCs. Described subset: CD45RO+ cells pooled with CCR7-negative TemRA cells. The receptors originated from a man aged 18 to 30 in good health. Some clones in this sample may be carry-over from other donors' samples.

This chain uses TRBV11-1 with TRBJ1-3, with D perhaps matching TRBD1 (6 bases). The germline V gene encodes CDR1 SGHAT and CDR2 FQDESV (reference sequence). The V gene lost 4 bases and the J gene lost 0 bases, with 10 bases spanning the gap. The CDR3 sequence is 15 residues long. The chain's CDR3 is CASSYDRNSGNTIYF. The CDR3 DNA reads as TGTGCCAGCAGCTATGACAGGAACTCTGGAAACACCATATATTTT.

This rearrangement joins TRBV9 to TRBJ1-5; possible D gene TRBD1, 5 bases. CDR3 length: 13 amino acids. V was pared by 2 bases and J by 7 bases, with 10 bases between. CDR1 and CDR2 from the germline V gene are SGDLS and YYNGEE. The CDR3 region is CASSVQGNQPQHF. As DNA, the CDR3 is TGTGCCAGCAGCGTCCAGGGAAACCAGCCCCAGCATTTT.

This rearrangement joins TRBV30 to TRBJ1-1; tentatively, D is TRBD1 (5 bases). The germline CDR1 and CDR2 sequences are GTSNPN and SVGIG (reference sequence). The CDR3 totals 12 residues. Trimming shortened V by 2 bases and J by 10 bases, and 14 bases separated the two germline ends. The CDR3 is CAWSSVGAGAFF. The CDR3 coding sequence is TGTGCCTGGAGTTCCGTTGGGGCGGGAGCTTTCTTT.

The chain employs TRBV4-1 and TRBJ1-4; D not resolved. This CDR3 has 14 amino acids. V gave up 0 bases and J gave up 11 bases, with 13 bases separating them. Germline V lookup: CDR1 MGHRA, CDR2 YSYEKL. The CDR3 loop is CASSQDRRPEKLFF. CDR3 nucleotides: TGCGCCAGCAGCCAAGATCGGCGGCCTGAGAAACTGTTTTTT.

This clone has just one count. This chain connects TRBV28 to TRBJ2-7; 8 bases fit TRBD1. After removal of 5 bases from V and 0 bases from J, the junction contained 6 bases not matched to a gene. The V gene's germline CDR1 is MDHEN and CDR2 SYDVKM. The CDR3 consists of 15 residues. For the CDR3, the DNA is TGTGCCAGCAGTAAGGGACAGGACCTCTCCTACGAGCAGTACTTC. This codes for CASSKGQDLSYEQYF. Full variable domain (rest looked up from reference TRBV28 and TRBJ2-7): DVKVTQSSRYLVKRTGEKVFLECVQDMDHENMFWYRQDPGLGLRLIYFSYDVKMKEKGDIPEGYSVSREKKERFSLILESASTNQTSMYLCASSKGQDLSYEQYFGPGTRLTVT.

The chain employs TRBV30 and TRBJ2-1; D remains ambiguous. V lost 3 bases to trimming and J lost 10 bases, with 13 bases between them. The CDR3 sequence is 12 residues long. CDR1 is GTSNPN and CDR2 is SVGIG in the germline V gene (reference sequence). This chain's CDR3 is CAWRETGWEQFF. The CDR3 DNA sequence: TGTGCCTGGAGAGAAACCGGGTGGGAGCAGTTCTTC.

This clone was seen a handful of times. The chain joins TRBV10-3 to TRBJ2-5; D is uncertain. TRBJ2-7 explains the end of the DNA better; the J call may be wrong. There are 16 residues in the CDR3. CDR1 and CDR2 (germline): ENHRY, SYGVKD. Here the CDR3 DNA reads TGTGCCATCAGTGAGGTATGGAAGGGTCCCTCCTACGAGCAGTACTTC. Protein: CAISEVWKGPSYEQYF.

This clone was recorded a few times. J is TRBJ2-2 and V is TRBV19, with D possibly TRBD2 on 6 matching bases. The CDR3 sequence is 14 residues long. In germline, CDR1 is LNHDA, CDR2 SQIVND (reference sequence). V lost 9 bases to trimming and J lost 4 bases, with 15 bases between them. The CDR3 here is CASGGLLGTGELFF. Here the CDR3 DNA reads TGTGCCAGCGGGGGACTCTTGGGCACCGGGGAGCTGTTTTTT.

The J gene is TRBJ2-3, the V gene TRBV28; D might be TRBD1 (5 bases). CDR3 length: 13 amino acids. With 6 bases removed from V and 3 bases from J, the gap between germline ends came to 10 bases. Germline V lookup: CDR1 MDHEN, CDR2 SYDVKM. CDR3 DNA sequence: TGTGCCAGCAGCTCGACAGTAACAGATACGCAGTATTTT. It codes for CASSSTVTDTQYF.

This chain uses TRBV11-2 with TRBJ2-7, with D possibly TRBD1 on 6 matching bases. The ends were cut back, 5 bases at V and 3 bases at J, with 17 bases in the middle. The germline V gene encodes CDR1 SGHAT and CDR2 FQNNGV. The CDR3 consists of 15 residues. CDR3 protein: CASSVSRDTDYEQYF. In nucleotides, the CDR3 is TGTGCCAGCAGCGTCTCACGGGACACAGACTACGAGCAGTACTTC.

The chain uses TRBV27 and TRBJ1-2; 8 bases map to TRBD1. Unmatched junction bases numbered 16, after V lost 2 bases and J lost 5 bases. CDR1 MNHEY and CDR2 SMNVEV come from the germline V gene (reference sequence). This CDR3 is 18 amino acids long. In DNA form, the CDR3 reads TGTGCCAGCAGTTTACAAGGGTGGCAGGGGGCTGTTAATTATGGCTACACCTTC. This gives the protein CASSLQGWQGAVNYGYTF.

CDR3: CASSKQGAQRDEQYF. The DNA for the CDR3 is TGTGCCAGCAGTAAACAGGGGGCCCAGCGAGACGAGCAGTACTTC. V usage is TRBV2 and J usage is TRBJ2-7, with 9 nucleotides matching TRBD1. The junction had 10 bases not matched to a gene; V was cut back by 5 bases and J by 5 bases. CDR1 and CDR2 (germline): SNHLY, FYNNEI. The CDR3 runs to 15 residues.

The V gene is TRBV9, the J gene TRBJ1-4; no clear D. The CDR3 consists of 16 residues. From germline, CDR1 is SGDLS and CDR2 YYNGEE. Deletions cut 3 bases from V and 0 bases from J, with 12 bases between. CDR3 bases: TGTGCCAGCAGCGCGTCGGACCGAACAACTAATGAAAAACTGTTTTTT. Its protein product is CASSASDRTTNEKLFF. Full variable domain (remainder filled in from reference TRBV9 and TRBJ1-4): DSGVTQTPKHLITATGQRVTLRCSPRSGDLSVYWYQQSLDQGLQFLIQYYNGEERAKGNILERFSAQQFPDLHSELNLSSLELGDSALYFCASSASDRTTNEKLFFGSGTQLSVL.

V is TRBV7-9 and J is TRBJ1-5, with TRBD1 matching over 8 bases. CDR3 size: 15 residues. V dropped 4 bases and J dropped 4; count of bases not matched to a gene: 6. The V gene's germline CDR1 is SEHNR and CDR2 FQNEAQ (reference sequence). This CDR3 reads CASSSQRTGNQPQHF. As DNA, the CDR3 is TGTGCCAGCAGCTCCCAACGGACAGGGAATCAGCCCCAGCATTTT.

For this clone: The germline gene is not matched at one end of the junction; a read error may be the cause. The chain has TRBV4-2 and TRBJ2-1; the D gene is possibly TRBD1 (6 bases). The CDR3 has 15 amino acids. Looked up from germline, CDR1 is LGHNA and CDR2 is YNFKEQ. The CDR3 bases are TGTGCCAGCAGCCATGGGACACCGTCCTCCAATGAGCAGTTCTTC. It codes for CASSHGTPSSNEQFF.

The rearrangement joins TRBV30 to TRBJ1-2, with a weak D call TRBD1 (6 bases). V was clipped by 0 bases and J by 8 bases, with 13 bases between them. The CDR3 sequence is 13 residues long. The germline V gene encodes CDR1 GTSNPN and CDR2 SVGIG (reference sequence). The CDR3 sequence: CAWSVLEGEGYTF. DNA of the CDR3: TGTGCCTGGAGTGTACTGGAGGGGGAAGGCTACACCTTC.

As DNA, the CDR3 is TGTGCCAGCAGAGCCTCAACCGGGACTGCCTACGAGCAGTACTTC. This codes for CASRASTGTAYEQYF. The gene calls are TRBV27 and TRBJ2-7; possibly TRBD2 for D (6 bases). The CDR3 has 15 amino acids. V lost 6 bases to trimming and J lost 2 bases, with 17 bases between them. CDR1 is MNHEY, CDR2 SMNVEV, per germline (reference sequence).

This rearrangement joins TRBV6-5 to TRBJ2-1; 7 bases align to TRBD2. The length of the CDR3 is 16 residues. CDR1 and CDR2 from the germline V gene are MNHEY and SVGAGI. V trimming: 0 bases; J trimming: 3 bases; junction bases outside the gene matches: 5. The CDR3 spells CASSYSSGGRYNEQFF. The CDR3 DNA is TGTGCCAGCAGTTACTCGTCGGGAGGACGCTACAATGAGCAGTTCTTC.

This clone was picked up one time. This sequence joins TRBV9 and TRBJ2-7, with 9 bases fitting TRBD2. The V segment lost 0 bases and the J segment 0 bases; nucleotides outside the gene matches: 4. The CDR3 totals 16 residues. Germline CDR1 and CDR2: SGDLS and YYNGEE. This chain's CDR3 is CASSVGPSGVSYEQYF. CDR3 in DNA: TGTGCCAGCAGCGTAGGCCCTAGCGGGGTCTCCTACGAGCAGTACTTC. The variable domain in full, completed from reference TRBV9 and TRBJ2-7, reads DSGVTQTPKHLITATGQRVTLRCSPRSGDLSVYWYQQSLDQGLQFLIQYYNGEERAKGNILERFSAQQFPDLHSELNLSSLELGDSALYFCASSVGPSGVSYEQYFGPGTRLTVT.

The J gene is TRBJ2-5, the V gene TRBV7-9, with 8 bases aligning to TRBD1. There are 15 residues in the CDR3. The germline V gene has CDR1 SEHNR and CDR2 FQNEAQ (reference sequence). Germline trimming cut 4 bases from V and 3 bases from J; bases unmatched to any gene: 7. The CDR3 loop is CASSSRQGIKETQYF. The CDR3 coding sequence is TGTGCCAGCAGCTCAAGACAGGGGATAAAAGAGACCCAGTACTTC.

This clone was observed a few times. Other DNA sequences within the sample encode an identical CDR3. The chain employs TRBV6-1 and TRBJ1-5; D gene uncertain. Deletions cut 1 base from V and 6 bases from J, with 10 bases between. Per germline, CDR1 MNHNS and CDR2 SASEGT. This CDR3 has 14 amino acids. CDR3 sequence (DNA): TGTGCCAGCAGTGAAGGCCCCTGGGGTCAGCCCCAGCATTTT. Encoded protein: CASSEGPWGQPQHF.

This clone was picked up a small number of times. The chain couples TRBV7-9 to TRBJ2-6; 7 bases fit TRBD2. CDR1 SEHNR and CDR2 FQNEAQ come from the germline V gene (reference sequence). The V gene end was trimmed by 5 bases and the J gene end by 2 bases; junction bases not matched to a gene: 9. This CDR3 has 17 residues. CDR3 bases: TGTGCCAGCAGCATTTTTCGGGGGGATGCTGGGGCCAACGTCCTGACTTTC. This translates into CASSIFRGDAGANVLTF.

J is TRBJ2-7 and V is TRBV9, with D uncertain. The CDR3 consists of 15 residues. Trimming took off 0 bases at V and 6 bases at J, with 16 bases between the two ends. Germline values: CDR1 SGDLS, CDR2 YYNGEE. This CDR3 reads CASSVGGTAGTEQYF. The CDR3 nucleotides read TGTGCCAGCAGCGTAGGGGGAACTGCCGGAACCGAGCAGTACTTC.

This clone was recorded only once. The chain has TRBV7-3 and TRBJ2-1, with D maybe TRBD2 (6 bases). Trimming removed 3 bases at V and 8 bases at J, with 17 bases between. Per the germline V gene, CDR1 is SGHTA and CDR2 is FQGTGA. The CDR3 contains 15 residues. DNA of the CDR3: TGTGCCAGCAGCTTGGGGGTTAGCGGTGAAGATGAGCAGTTCTTC. Translated, it gives CASSLGVSGEDEQFF.

The chain employs TRBV6-4 and TRBJ2-3; either TRBD1 or TRBD2 may supply D (5 bases each). The germline V and J ends were trimmed by 8 bases and 3 bases, with 15 bases remaining between them. CDR1 and CDR2 from the germline V gene are MRHNA and SNTAGT. The CDR3 totals 14 residues. CDR3 sequence reads: CASSGGRLTDTQYF. The CDR3 coding sequence is TGTGCCAGCTCTGGGGGTAGACTAACAGATACGCAGTATTTT.

In DNA, the CDR3 is TGTGCCAGCAGCGATGGACCGGTGACTAGCGGGCAAACAGATACGCAGTATTTT. Translated: CASSDGPVTSGQTDTQYF. The rearrangement joins TRBV9 to TRBJ2-3, with 10 bases fitting TRBD2. Germline CDR1 reads SGDLS; CDR2 reads YYNGEE. The CDR3 is 18 residues long. V was clipped by 3 bases and J by 3 bases; unmatched bases: 13.

V gene TRBV7-8 combines with J gene TRBJ1-5; D remains ambiguous. The germline V gene encodes CDR1 SGHVS and CDR2 FQNEAQ. This CDR3 region has 13 residues. Trimming took off 1 base at V and 3 bases at J, with 4 bases between the two ends. The CDR3 sequence is CASSLGNNQPQHF. Here the CDR3 DNA reads TGTGCCAGCAGCTTAGGCAACAATCAGCCCCAGCATTTT. Filled out from reference TRBV7-8 and TRBJ1-5, the complete variable domain reads GAGVSQSPRYKVAKRGQDVALRCDPISGHVSLFWYQQALGQGPEFLTYFQNEAQLDKSGLPSDRFFAERPEGSVSTLKIQRTQQEDSAVYLCASSLGNNQPQHFGDGTRLSIL.

J is TRBJ2-7 and V is TRBV7-9; possible D gene TRBD2, 5 bases. Trimming removed 2 bases from V and 0 bases from J, with 14 bases in between. The germline V gene encodes CDR1 SEHNR and CDR2 FQNEAQ (reference sequence). The CDR3 has 16 residues. The CDR3 is CASSLFAGLSSYEQYF. As DNA, the CDR3 is TGTGCCAGCAGCTTATTTGCGGGCCTAAGCTCCTACGAGCAGTACTTC.

The chain couples TRBV15 to TRBJ1-5, with D uncertain. The CDR3 contains 15 residues. Between the trimmed V and J ends, which lost 1 base and 11 bases, there was a span of 18 bases. Germline values: CDR1 LNHNV, CDR2 YYDKDF (reference sequence). CDR3 loop: CATSRGPVLSEAQHF. The DNA for the CDR3 is TGTGCCACCAGCAGAGGTCCAGTCTTGTCGGAGGCCCAGCATTTT.

The chain links TRBV19 to TRBJ1-2; D unclear. Looked up from germline, CDR1 is LNHDA and CDR2 is SQIVND (reference sequence). V was shortened by 2 bases and J by 4 bases, with 11 bases between the two germline ends. The CDR3 spans 14 residues. CDR3 nucleotide sequence: TGTGCCAGTAGTATAATGGAGAGTAGCTATGGCTACACCTTC. This encodes CASSIMESSYGYTF. The full variable domain, with the rest looked up from reference TRBV19 and TRBJ1-2, is DGGITQSPKYLFRKEGQNVTLSCEQNLNHDAMYWYRQDPGQGLRLIYYSQIVNDFQKGDIAEGYSVSREKKESFPLTVTSAQKNPTAFYLCASSIMESSYGYTFGSGTRLTVV.

This chain joins TRBV7-9 and TRBJ2-3; TRBD2 might be the D (5 bases). This CDR3 comprises 13 residues. The V gene's germline CDR1 is SEHNR and CDR2 FQNEAQ (reference sequence). V lost 5 bases to trimming and J lost 1 base, with 7 bases between them. The CDR3 spells CASSHGGTDTQYF. The CDR3 DNA sequence: TGTGCCAGCAGCCACGGGGGCACAGATACGCAGTATTTT. The variable domain in full, with the rest retrieved from reference TRBV7-9 and TRBJ2-3, is DTGVSQNPRHKITKRGQNVTFRCDPISEHNRLYWYRQTLGQGPEFLTYFQNEAQLEKSRLLSDRFSAERPKGSFSTLEIQRTEQGDSAMYLCASSHGGTDTQYFGPGTRLTVL.